Listed here is a single T cell receptor beta chain. Its matching antigen is unknown. The germline V gene encodes CDR1 MDHEN and CDR2 SYDVKM. There are 16 residues in the CDR3. V lost 4 bases to trimming and J lost 0 bases, with 10 bases between them. The analysis combined second doses at about 4 or about 12 weeks. Produced via immunoSEQ multiplex PCR; TCRdb's table is partial and in-frame only. The sample carries roughly 150,000 clones, 90% recorded once. This specimen comes from a study of T cell responses to AZD1222 COVID-19 vaccine. Regarding the study as a whole: Donors skewed white British and female; clonal diversity was possibly underestimated. AZD1222 recipients seropositive at baseline numbered only 5 or 6. Sampling that yielded the repertoires occurred only after the peak T cell response.

Source: peripheral blood, taken 28 days after the second AZD1222 dose. The receptor was derived from an adult who received the AZD1222 COVID-19 vaccine. J is TRBJ2-6 and V is TRBV28; D gene uncertain. CDR3 sequence: CASSWTARSGANVLTF. The DNA of the CDR3 is TGTGCCAGCAGTTGGACCGCCCGCTCTGGGGCCAACGTCCTGACTTTC.